The rows below give T cell receptor beta chains drawn from one sample of a study of blood T cell repertoires in COVID-19. Sequenced by immunoSEQ multiplex PCR; TCRdb stores in-frame clones only, minus some. The repertoire holds over 250,000 clones, with around 89% as singletons. The sample was peripheral blood. The receptor source for this set is a woman aged 55-69 years with acute or convalescent COVID-19. Both conserved end residues are part of each CDR3. A D gene is named only where the DNA matches it firmly. Rows may omit the clone size; those that give it use once, few, many or a size class.

NA	TRBJ1-2	NA	TRBV19	CASRGGDHGYTF
NA	TRBJ1-4	TRBD1	TRBV5-1	CASSTGTGVVNEKLFF
NA	TRBJ2-7	NA	TRBV5-1	CASRPGPRESYEQYF
NA	TRBJ2-7	TRBD1	TRBV7-2	CASSFTGGSYEQYF
NA	TRBJ2-5	NA	TRBV19	CASSMALQETQYF
NA	TRBJ1-1	NA	TRBV19	CASKTQRDTLVTEAFF
NA	TRBJ1-1	TRBD1	TRBV28	CASRGQGWNTEAFF
once	TRBJ2-1	TRBD2	TRBV11-3	CASSQLAGGSYNEQFF
NA	TRBJ2-5	TRBD2	TRBV7-7	CASSSRTSGIPEVSGTQYF
NA	TRBJ2-7	NA	TRBV7-9	CASSLGGTVSYEQYF
NA	TRBJ2-7	TRBD1	TRBV11-1	CASSRDSTTYEQYF
NA	TRBJ2-7	NA	TRBV28	CASNPRPGRPYEQYF
few	TRBJ1-5	NA	TRBV6-5	CASTIGGGNQPQHF
NA	TRBJ1-2	NA	TRBV11-2	CASSSLHTSPNYGYTF
NA	TRBJ1-1	NA	TRBV3-1/TRBV3-2	CASSQDNRAHTEAFF
NA	TRBJ1-4	NA	TRBV27	CASGRDKDEKLFF
NA	TRBJ2-3	TRBD1	TRBV15	CATSPGTGSLSDTQYF
NA	TRBJ2-3	NA	TRBV10-3	CAISDPGSRTDTQYF
once	TRBJ1-4	NA	TRBV25-1	CASSEPAGRGEKLFF
NA	TRBJ2-5	TRBD1	TRBV30	CAWRGQGPETQYF
NA	TRBJ1-5	TRBD1	TRBV4-1	CASSHPGQGFQPQHF
NA	TRBJ1-2	NA	TRBV12-3/TRBV12-4	CASSGQIYGYTF
NA	TRBJ1-5	TRBD1	TRBV18	CASSQTGYSQPQHF
NA	TRBJ1-6	NA	TRBV6-5	CASRPGHTSDSPLHF
NA	TRBJ1-6	NA	TRBV6-5	CASRRQVGNNSPLHF
NA	TRBJ2-7	NA	TRBV4-1	CASSQGGITYEQYF
NA	TRBJ1-4	TRBD1	TRBV2	CASRAGQGTTNEKLFF
NA	TRBJ1-2	TRBD1	TRBV6-2/TRBV6-3	CASSYSGQGALNYGYTF
NA	TRBJ1-2	NA	TRBV5-6	CASSLGQVNYGYTF
NA	TRBJ1-1	NA	TRBV25-1	CASRGGLYTEAFF
once	TRBJ1-6	TRBD1	TRBV5-6	CASSKDRGRSRFESPLHF
NA	TRBJ2-7	NA	TRBV6-5	CASSSGASIYEQYF
NA	TRBJ1-6	NA	TRBV3-1/TRBV3-2	CASSHGFQGNSPLHF
NA	TRBJ2-1	NA	TRBV7-2	CASSLITGKEQFF
once	TRBJ2-1	TRBD2	TRBV7-9	CASSSRTSGGPNEQFF
NA	TRBJ2-7	NA	TRBV28	CATRTAYEQYF
NA	TRBJ2-3	TRBD2	TRBV5-5	CASTLRSGGRGDTQYF
NA	TRBJ2-7	TRBD2	TRBV9	CASSFSGRVGEQYF
NA	TRBJ1-2	NA	TRBV28	CASSLYPGRAVRGYTF
NA	TRBJ1-2	TRBD1	TRBV24-1	CATEGTGGFGYTF
NA	TRBJ1-1	NA	TRBV12-3/TRBV12-4	CASSANRVTEAFF
NA	TRBJ2-1	TRBD2	TRBV7-9	CASSTDGGFSYNEQFF